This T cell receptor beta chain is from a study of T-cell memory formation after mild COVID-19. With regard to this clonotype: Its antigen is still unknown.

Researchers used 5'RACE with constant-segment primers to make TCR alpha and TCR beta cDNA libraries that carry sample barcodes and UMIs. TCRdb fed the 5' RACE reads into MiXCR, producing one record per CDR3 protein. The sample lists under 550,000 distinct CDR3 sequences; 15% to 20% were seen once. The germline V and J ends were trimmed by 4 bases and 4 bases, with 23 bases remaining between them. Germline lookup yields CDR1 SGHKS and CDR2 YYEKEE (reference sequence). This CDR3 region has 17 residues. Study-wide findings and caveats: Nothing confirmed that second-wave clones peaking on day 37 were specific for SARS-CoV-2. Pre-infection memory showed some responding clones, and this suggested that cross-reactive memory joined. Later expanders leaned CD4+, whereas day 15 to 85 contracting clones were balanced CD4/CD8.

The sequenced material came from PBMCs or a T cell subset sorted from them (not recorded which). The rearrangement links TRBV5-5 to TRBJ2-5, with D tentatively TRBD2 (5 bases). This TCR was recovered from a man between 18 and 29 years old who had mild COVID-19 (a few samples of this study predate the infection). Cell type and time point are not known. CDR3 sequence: CASSPLDGPRAGETQYF. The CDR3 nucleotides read TGTGCCAGCAGCCCCCTCGACGGGCCAAGGGCGGGAGAGACCCAGTACTTC.